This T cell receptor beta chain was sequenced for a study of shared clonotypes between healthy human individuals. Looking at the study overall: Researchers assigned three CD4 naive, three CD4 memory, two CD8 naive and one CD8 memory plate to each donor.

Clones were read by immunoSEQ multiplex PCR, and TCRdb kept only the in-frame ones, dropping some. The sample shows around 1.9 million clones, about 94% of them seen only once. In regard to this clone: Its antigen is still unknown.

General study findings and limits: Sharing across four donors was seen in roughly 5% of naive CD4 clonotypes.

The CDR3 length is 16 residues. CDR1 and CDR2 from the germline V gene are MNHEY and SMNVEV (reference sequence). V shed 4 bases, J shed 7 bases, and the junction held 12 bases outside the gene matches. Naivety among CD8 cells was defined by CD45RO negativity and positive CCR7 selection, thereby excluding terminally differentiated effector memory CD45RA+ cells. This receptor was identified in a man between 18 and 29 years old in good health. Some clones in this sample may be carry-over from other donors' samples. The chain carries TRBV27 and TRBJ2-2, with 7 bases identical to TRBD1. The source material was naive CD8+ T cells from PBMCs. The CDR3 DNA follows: TGTGCCAGCAGTTATGGGACAGCCGGACCTGGCGGGGAGCTGTTTTTT. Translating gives CASSYGTAGPGGELFF.